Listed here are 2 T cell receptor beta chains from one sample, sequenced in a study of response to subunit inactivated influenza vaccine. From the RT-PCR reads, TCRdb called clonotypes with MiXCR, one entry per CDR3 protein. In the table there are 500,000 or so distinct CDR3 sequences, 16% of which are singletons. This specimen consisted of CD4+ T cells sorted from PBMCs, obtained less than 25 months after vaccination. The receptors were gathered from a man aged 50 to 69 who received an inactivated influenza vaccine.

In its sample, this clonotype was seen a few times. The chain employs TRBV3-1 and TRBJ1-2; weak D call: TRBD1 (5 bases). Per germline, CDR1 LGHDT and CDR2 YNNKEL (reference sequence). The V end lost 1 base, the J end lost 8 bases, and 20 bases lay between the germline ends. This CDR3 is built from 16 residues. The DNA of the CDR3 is TGTGCCAGCAGCCAAGTGGGACTCAGCTCACCTACGGGCTACACCTTC. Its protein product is CASSQVGLSSPTGYTF.

DNA for the CDR3: TGCAGTGCTAGAGATCTTCGCAGCGGAGGGTACGAGCAGTACTTC. Amino acids: CSARDLRSGGYEQYF. The gene calls are TRBV20-1 and TRBJ2-7, with a possible D match to TRBD2 (6 bases). CDR1 and CDR2 (germline): DFQATT, SNEGSKA (reference sequence). CDR3 size: 15 residues. Trimming cost V 0 bases and J 4 bases, with 16 bases left between them.